Listed below are T cell receptor beta chains from one sample, sequenced in a study of human T cells and chemical hapten exposure. One entry per CDR3 protein results from TCRdb running MiXCR on the RACE reads. The table records 300,000 to 350,000 distinct CDR3 sequences, about 7% of them present only once. The sequencing here drew on whole blood, taken in connection with sensitization to the hapten diphenylcyclopropenone (DPC). The receptors come from a woman aged 18-35 years with alopecia areata. Some clones in this sample may be carry-over from other donors' samples. Both conserved end residues are part of each CDR3. Each record gives: J gene, D gene, V gene, clone size, CDR3 protein, CDR3 DNA. A D gene is named only where the DNA matches it firmly. Clone size is stated in some rows and not others, as once, few, many or a class when expanded.

j_gene: TRBJ2-3; d_gene: -; v_gene: TRBV7-2; abundance: few; CDR3aa: CASSPRVLDTQYF; CDR3nt: TGTGCCAGCAGCCCCCGAGTTTTAGATACGCAGTATTTT
j_gene: TRBJ1-4; d_gene: -; v_gene: TRBV20-1; abundance: many; CDR3aa: CSARAPLDALGRTTNEKLFF; CDR3nt: TGCAGTGCTAGAGCCCCGTTGGACGCCCTTGGGCGAACAACTAATGAAAAACTGTTTTTT
j_gene: TRBJ2-2; d_gene: -; v_gene: TRBV7-9; abundance: -; CDR3aa: CASSLAQSTGELFF; CDR3nt: TGTGCCAGCAGCTTAGCACAATCCACCGGGGAGCTGTTTTTT
j_gene: TRBJ1-3; d_gene: -; v_gene: TRBV5-5; abundance: -; CDR3aa: CASTHLQASSGNTIYF; CDR3nt: TGTGCCAGTACCCACTTGCAGGCGAGCTCTGGAAACACCATATATTTT
j_gene: TRBJ2-7; d_gene: -; v_gene: TRBV28; abundance: -; CDR3aa: CASSLPAGSYEQYF; CDR3nt: TGTGCCAGCAGTTTACCCGCAGGGTCCTACGAGCAGTACTTC
j_gene: TRBJ1-5; d_gene: -; v_gene: TRBV19; abundance: -; CDR3aa: CASSILVQTGGDQPQHF; CDR3nt: TGTGCCAGTAGTATACTCGTACAGACCGGGGGGGATCAGCCCCAGCATTTT
j_gene: TRBJ2-4; d_gene: -; v_gene: TRBV28; abundance: few; CDR3aa: CASRDGGGVQYF; CDR3nt: TGTGCCAGCAGGGACGGAGGGGGCGTTCAGTACTTC
j_gene: TRBJ1-2; d_gene: -; v_gene: TRBV5-1; abundance: few; CDR3aa: CASSLDGLNYGYTF; CDR3nt: TGCGCCAGCAGCCTGGACGGATTGAACTATGGCTACACCTTC
j_gene: TRBJ2-1; d_gene: -; v_gene: TRBV14; abundance: few; CDR3aa: CASSHLKTSFPYNEQFF; CDR3nt: TGTGCCAGCAGCCACCTAAAGACTAGTTTCCCCTACAATGAGCAGTTCTTC
j_gene: TRBJ1-3; d_gene: -; v_gene: TRBV7-8; abundance: many; CDR3aa: CASSLGEDDSSGNTIYF; CDR3nt: TGTGCCAGCAGCTTAGGAGAGGACGACAGCTCTGGAAACACCATATATTTT
j_gene: TRBJ1-6; d_gene: -; v_gene: TRBV29-1; abundance: many; CDR3aa: CSARQARRYNSPLHF; CDR3nt: TGCAGCGCACGACAGGCCCGCCGATATAATTCACCCCTCCACTTT
j_gene: TRBJ2-3; d_gene: -; v_gene: TRBV7-2; abundance: many; CDR3aa: CASSPRTGTQYF; CDR3nt: TGTGCCAGCAGCCCCCGCACTGGTACGCAGTATTTT
j_gene: TRBJ1-6; d_gene: TRBD1; v_gene: TRBV12-3/TRBV12-4; abundance: many; CDR3aa: CASSLGATGNSPLHF; CDR3nt: TGTGCCAGCAGTTTGGGCGCGACAGGGAATTCACCCCTCCACTTT